This T cell receptor (beta chain) was identified in a study of graft-versus-host responses after intestinal transplantation. Background on the study: Each patient got anti-thymocyte globulin induction, then tacrolimus and steroids for around three years.

Study-level findings and limits: Early post-transplant HvG declines tracked with peak circulating GvH clone levels. Patients who carried graft-donor T cell macrochimerism also had high graft-versus-host to host-versus-graft clonal ratios in their allografts. The recipient marrow held GvH clones, and some of them showed up first in ileum or blood.

Repertoires were generated with immunoSEQ multiplex PCR, while TCRdb's copy carries only in-frame clones and drops some. This table has 90,000 to 95,000 clones, around nine tenths appearing once. The length of the CDR3 is 14 residues. V lost 5 bases and J 0 bases, leaving 11 bases between the germline ends. Germline values: CDR1 MNHEY, CDR2 SVGAGI. Details on this clone: Its cognate antigen is unknown.

The starting material was unstimulated CD8+ T cells sorted from spleen or lymph node cells, obtained before intestinal transplant. This clonotype originated in a human donor who received an intestinal transplant. The V call is TRBV6-5, the J call TRBJ2-7; D not certain. CDR3 residues: CASSAWALSYEQYF. CDR3 bases: TGTGCCAGCAGTGCCTGGGCCCTCTCCTACGAGCAGTACTTC.